A selection of T cell receptor beta chains follows, all from one sample in a study of identical twins. One entry per CDR3 protein, called by TCRdb with MiXCR from the 5' RACE reads. The sample yields some 560,000 distinct CDR3 sequences, around 9.6% seen once. Separately, the same data were catalogued under a study of yellow fever vaccine responses in identical twins.

Sequences were obtained from PBMCs. Every receptor here comes from a woman under 30 in good health. CDR3s include the opening cysteine and the closing phenylalanine or tryptophan. Fields, in order: CDR3 DNA, CDR3 protein, clone size, V gene, J gene, D gene. D genes are given only for firm matches. Not every row has a clone size; where given, it reads once, few, many or a size class.

TGTGCCAGCAGTTACTCGAGTTCTAGCGGGGGTTACCACACAGATACGCAGTATTTT	CASSYSSSSGGYHTDTQYF	-	TRBV6-5	TRBJ2-3	TRBD2
TGTGCCAGCAGCTTAGCGCCCAGCGGGGGGAAGTATTTT	CASSLAPSGGKYF	many	TRBV7-2	TRBJ2-3	TRBD2
TGCGCCAGCAGCCAAGATCACAGGGGACGCCTCGGGCTGTGGGGCGGTTCCTACGAGCAGTACTTC	CASSQDHRGRLGLWGGSYEQYF	few	TRBV4-1	TRBJ2-7	TRBD1
TGCAGTGCCGGGACTAGCGGGAGGGCCGGGGAGACCCAGTACTTC	CSAGTSGRAGETQYF	few	TRBV20-1	TRBJ2-5	TRBD2
TGCAGCGCCGGAGGGGGGCGGGGCTACGAGCAGTACTTC	CSAGGGRGYEQYF	once	TRBV29-1	TRBJ2-7	-
TGTGCCATCAGCAGACAGGCCCAAGAGACCCAGTACTTC	CAISRQAQETQYF	many	TRBV10-3	TRBJ2-5	-
TGTGCCAGCAGCTTAATGGACAGGCGGGAACAACAAGAGACCCAGTACTTC	CASSLMDRREQQETQYF	-	TRBV13	TRBJ2-5	-
TGTGCCAGCCGGGCGCCGGGCACAGATACGCAGTATTTT	CASRAPGTDTQYF	-	TRBV6-1	TRBJ2-3	-
TGTGCCAGCAGTTCGGCCGGGACACCAACCTACGAGCAGTACTTC	CASSSAGTPTYEQYF	-	TRBV28	TRBJ2-7	-
TGTGCCAGCAGCTCTGGACAGGGTAACACCGGGGAGCTGTTTTTT	CASSSGQGNTGELFF	many	TRBV7-2	TRBJ2-2	TRBD1
TGTGCCAGCAGTGACTCATGGGGCGTGGGTCGGGATGAGCAGTTCTTC	CASSDSWGVGRDEQFF	-	TRBV6-4	TRBJ2-1	-
TGTGCCAGCGGCCCAGACAGAATACAAGAGACCCAGTACTTC	CASGPDRIQETQYF	-	TRBV2	TRBJ2-5	-
TGCAGTGCTAGCGGACTAGCGCCCGAGCAGTACTTC	CSASGLAPEQYF	-	TRBV20-1	TRBJ2-7	TRBD2
TGCAGTGCTAGTCGCCCGGGCGTGGGGCAGTTCTTC	CSASRPGVGQFF	-	TRBV20-1	TRBJ2-1	-
TGTGCCAGCAGCTTACCTGGGACTCACTTCACAGATACGCAGTATTTT	CASSLPGTHFTDTQYF	few	TRBV5-4	TRBJ2-3	-
TGTGCCAGCAGTTCACCGACTAGCGGGAGGTCCTACGAGCAGTACTTC	CASSSPTSGRSYEQYF	-	TRBV6-2/TRBV6-3	TRBJ2-7	TRBD2
TGTGCCAGCAGCCTGAGGGACAGGAGTAGCAATCAGCCCCAGCATTTT	CASSLRDRSSNQPQHF	-	TRBV12-3/TRBV12-4	TRBJ1-5	TRBD1
TGTGCCAGCAGCAGTCTAGGGGAGGTTGTCGATGAAAAACTGTTTTTT	CASSSLGEVVDEKLFF	few	TRBV5-6	TRBJ1-4	-
TGTGCCAGCAGCTGGGGACTAGCGGCGAATTACGAGCAGTACTTC	CASSWGLAANYEQYF	few	TRBV7-2	TRBJ2-7	TRBD2
TGCGCCAGCAGCTTGGAGGGAGCGGAAGAAAAACTGTTTTTT	CASSLEGAEEKLFF	-	TRBV5-1	TRBJ1-4	-
TGTGCCAGCAGCGGTGCCAGGGGGCGAACTAGCGGGGGTAATGAGCAGTTCTTC	CASSGARGRTSGGNEQFF	-	TRBV6-2/TRBV6-3	TRBJ2-1	TRBD2
TGCAGTGCTAGTTCTAGGTTACACGAGCAGTACTTC	CSASSRLHEQYF	few	TRBV20-1	TRBJ2-7	-
TGTGCCAGCAGCGTGAACACTGAAGCTTTCTTT	CASSVNTEAFF	many	TRBV7-9	TRBJ1-1	-
TGCAGTATCTTCGGGGGGGCGAACACCGGGGAGCTGTTTTTT	CSIFGGANTGELFF	few	TRBV20-1	TRBJ2-2	TRBD2
TGTGCCAGCATCACCAGCTCGGGAGGAGAGACCCAGTACTTC	CASITSSGGETQYF	few	TRBV12-3/TRBV12-4	TRBJ2-5	TRBD2
TGTGCCAGCAGCGCGGGACAGGGGCGAGAGACCCAGTACTTC	CASSAGQGRETQYF	-	TRBV9	TRBJ2-5	TRBD1
TGTGCCAGCAGCTTCCGAGGCCCAGCGGGGCTCTCCTACGAGCAGTACTTC	CASSFRGPAGLSYEQYF	many	TRBV7-2	TRBJ2-7	TRBD2
TGCGCCAGCAGCCCTCAGGGGGGAGGAGCAGAGACCCAGTACTTC	CASSPQGGGAETQYF	many	TRBV5-1	TRBJ2-5	-
TGCAGTGCTAGCGGGAGGGTTTCTGGTGAGCAGTTCTTC	CSASGRVSGEQFF	-	TRBV20-1	TRBJ2-1	TRBD2
TGTGCCAGCAGAGTCGAAGGGCGCTACAATGAGCAGTTCTTC	CASRVEGRYNEQFF	few	TRBV6-2/TRBV6-3	TRBJ2-1	-
TGTGCCAGCAGCTTAGCGCCACCCAGGGGAATAATCCCCTCTGGGGCCAACGTCCTGACTTTC	CASSLAPPRGIIPSGANVLTF	few	TRBV7-2	TRBJ2-6	-
TGTGCCATCAGTTCATTACTAGCGGGGGAGTCAGATACGCAGTATTTT	CAISSLLAGESDTQYF	-	TRBV10-3	TRBJ2-3	TRBD2
TGTGCCAGCAGTTCGGGACTAGCGGGGGGGCAGGAGCAGTTCTTC	CASSSGLAGGQEQFF	few	TRBV12-3/TRBV12-4	TRBJ2-1	TRBD2
TGTGCCAGCAGCTTAGGGTCAGGGTTGGCTGAAGCTTTCTTT	CASSLGSGLAEAFF	few	TRBV7-6	TRBJ1-1	-
TGTGCCAGCAGCCAATTTTATGGCGGTGAGTCCGAGCAGTACTTC	CASSQFYGGESEQYF	many	TRBV3-1	TRBJ2-7	-
TGTGCCAGCAGCCAAGACTTACTAAATGAGCAGTTCTTC	CASSQDLLNEQFF	-	TRBV3-1	TRBJ2-1	-
TGTGCCAGCGGGGACGCCTACGAGCAGTACTTC	CASGDAYEQYF	few	TRBV9	TRBJ2-7	-
TGTGCCAGCAGTGACTCGACGGACAGGGGGCGCCTCACCTTC	CASSDSTDRGRLTF	few	TRBV6-4	TRBJ1-2	TRBD1